These T cell receptor beta chains were read from a single sample in a study of control samples from healthy donors and cancer patients. The method was immunoSEQ multiplex PCR; TCRdb's version includes in-frame clones alone and lacks a portion of them. The sample includes 70,000 to 80,000 clones, approximately 91% seen only once; the top ten take 8% to 10%. The sample was PBMCs. These receptors originate from a woman between 45 and 65 years old with colorectal cancer. CDR3s include the opening cysteine and the closing phenylalanine or tryptophan. The order of the fields is clone size, J gene, V gene, D gene, CDR3 protein, CDR3 DNA. The D gene is left open where the match is weak. Rows may omit the clone size; those that give it use once, few, many or a size class.

abundance: few; j_gene: TRBJ1-6; v_gene: TRBV7-9; d_gene: TRBD1; CDR3aa: CASSYGQGGSPLHF; CDR3nt: TGTGCCAGCAGCTACGGACAGGGAGGTTCACCCCTCCACTTT
abundance: NA; j_gene: TRBJ2-5; v_gene: TRBV5-1; d_gene: NA; CDR3aa: CASSLDIAETQYF; CDR3nt: TGCGCCAGCAGCTTGGACATCGCGGAGACCCAGTACTTC
abundance: NA; j_gene: TRBJ1-1; v_gene: TRBV3-1/TRBV3-2; d_gene: NA; CDR3aa: CASSRGPGALGNTEAFF; CDR3nt: TGTGCCAGCAGCCGAGGCCCTGGAGCTTTGGGAAACACTGAAGCTTTTTTT
abundance: NA; j_gene: TRBJ1-2; v_gene: TRBV3-1/TRBV3-2; d_gene: NA; CDR3aa: CASNPSREDTF; CDR3nt: TGTGCCAGCAATCCATCACGGGAAGACACCTTC
abundance: once; j_gene: TRBJ1-1; v_gene: TRBV6-5; d_gene: NA; CDR3aa: CASSYGADMIAFF; CDR3nt: TGTGCCAGCAGTTACGGGGCAGACATGATAGCTTTCTTT
abundance: NA; j_gene: TRBJ2-5; v_gene: TRBV28; d_gene: TRBD2; CDR3aa: CASRGGLAGRTQYF; CDR3nt: TGTGCCAGCAGAGGAGGACTAGCGGGGAGGACCCAGTACTTC
abundance: NA; j_gene: TRBJ1-3; v_gene: TRBV4-1; d_gene: TRBD1; CDR3aa: CASSQTGGVIRGNTIYF; CDR3nt: TGCGCCAGCAGCCAAACAGGGGGCGTAATAAGAGGAAACACCATATATTTT
abundance: NA; j_gene: TRBJ1-2; v_gene: TRBV6-6; d_gene: NA; CDR3aa: CASGVARDYGYTF; CDR3nt: TGTGCCAGCGGCGTGGCCAGAGATTATGGCTACACCTTC
abundance: NA; j_gene: TRBJ1-1; v_gene: TRBV7-3; d_gene: TRBD1; CDR3aa: CASSLQGANTEAFF; CDR3nt: TGTGCCAGCAGCCTACAGGGGGCGAACACTGAAGCTTTCTTT
abundance: NA; j_gene: TRBJ1-2; v_gene: TRBV6-5; d_gene: NA; CDR3aa: CASSLGEGRYGYTF; CDR3nt: TGTGCCAGCAGTTTAGGGGAAGGGAGATATGGCTACACCTTC
abundance: NA; j_gene: TRBJ1-2; v_gene: TRBV24-1; d_gene: NA; CDR3aa: CATSDPGKNYGYTF; CDR3nt: TGTGCCACCAGTGATCCGGGAAAAAACTATGGCTACACCTTC
abundance: NA; j_gene: TRBJ1-2; v_gene: TRBV27; d_gene: NA; CDR3aa: CASINRSPYGYTF; CDR3nt: TGTGCCAGCATCAACAGGAGCCCCTATGGCTACACCTTC
abundance: NA; j_gene: TRBJ2-1; v_gene: TRBV13; d_gene: TRBD2; CDR3aa: CASSRAGGAYNEQFF; CDR3nt: TGTGCCAGCAGCCGGGCGGGGGGGGCCTACAATGAGCAGTTCTTC
abundance: NA; j_gene: TRBJ1-1; v_gene: TRBV4-3; d_gene: NA; CDR3aa: CASSQIRDWSTEAFF; CDR3nt: TGCGCCAGCAGCCAGATCCGGGACTGGAGCACTGAAGCTTTCTTT
abundance: NA; j_gene: TRBJ2-1; v_gene: TRBV7-2; d_gene: TRBD2; CDR3aa: CASSFDGGGYNEQFF; CDR3nt: TGTGCCAGCAGCTTTGACGGGGGGGGTTACAATGAGCAGTTCTTC
abundance: NA; j_gene: TRBJ2-3; v_gene: TRBV3-1/TRBV3-2; d_gene: TRBD1; CDR3aa: CASSHQVRGFGHSTDTQYF; CDR3nt: TGTGCCAGCAGCCACCAAGTCAGGGGGTTCGGGCATAGCACAGATACGCAGTATTTT
abundance: NA; j_gene: TRBJ1-1; v_gene: TRBV5-6; d_gene: NA; CDR3aa: CASSRQALVTEAFF; CDR3nt: TGTGCCAGCAGCAGACAGGCCCTGGTCACTGAAGCTTTCTTT
abundance: NA; j_gene: TRBJ2-3; v_gene: TRBV3-1/TRBV3-2; d_gene: TRBD1; CDR3aa: CASSLGTGKTDTQYF; CDR3nt: TGTGCCAGCAGCCTCGGGACAGGGAAAACAGATACGCAGTATTTT
abundance: NA; j_gene: TRBJ1-3; v_gene: TRBV18; d_gene: NA; CDR3aa: CASSPGPGGGNTIYF; CDR3nt: TGTGCCAGCTCACCAGGACCCGGGGGCGGAAACACCATATATTTT
abundance: NA; j_gene: TRBJ1-5; v_gene: TRBV30; d_gene: NA; CDR3aa: CAWTEGAVNRGQPQHF; CDR3nt: TGTGCCTGGACCGAAGGGGCGGTAAATAGGGGTCAGCCCCAGCATTTT
abundance: NA; j_gene: TRBJ1-5; v_gene: TRBV28; d_gene: TRBD1; CDR3aa: CASSSGQSNQPQHF; CDR3nt: TGTGCCAGCAGTTCGGGACAGTCCAATCAGCCCCAGCATTTT
abundance: NA; j_gene: TRBJ1-4; v_gene: TRBV7-8; d_gene: NA; CDR3aa: CASSARGTVNEKLFF; CDR3nt: TGTGCCAGCAGCGCTAGGGGGACGGTCAATGAAAAACTGTTTTTT
abundance: NA; j_gene: TRBJ1-5; v_gene: TRBV5-1; d_gene: TRBD1; CDR3aa: CASSLQGAGQPQHF; CDR3nt: TGCGCCAGCAGCTTACAGGGGGCTGGACAGCCCCAGCATTTT
abundance: NA; j_gene: TRBJ2-3; v_gene: TRBV10-3; d_gene: TRBD1; CDR3aa: CAISEWTGGADTQYF; CDR3nt: TGTGCCATCAGTGAATGGACAGGGGGCGCGGATACGCAGTATTTT
abundance: NA; j_gene: TRBJ2-2; v_gene: TRBV5-1; d_gene: NA; CDR3aa: CASSLGTVNTGELFF; CDR3nt: TGCGCCAGCAGCTTGGGGACAGTGAACACCGGGGAGCTGTTTTTT
abundance: NA; j_gene: TRBJ2-2; v_gene: TRBV7-2; d_gene: NA; CDR3aa: CASSPGISKSGELFF; CDR3nt: TGTGCCAGCAGCCCCGGGATTTCAAAATCCGGGGAGCTGTTTTTT
abundance: NA; j_gene: TRBJ2-1; v_gene: TRBV5-4; d_gene: TRBD2; CDR3aa: CASSRGLAEQFF; CDR3nt: TGTGCCAGCAGCCGGGGACTAGCCGAGCAGTTCTTC
abundance: NA; j_gene: TRBJ1-2; v_gene: TRBV7-3; d_gene: TRBD1; CDR3aa: CASSLTIVKGQAYGYTF; CDR3nt: TGTGCCAGCAGCTTAACCATCGTTAAGGGACAGGCCTATGGCTACACCTTC
abundance: once; j_gene: TRBJ1-1; v_gene: TRBV29-1; d_gene: TRBD1; CDR3aa: CSGRGGLNTEAFF; CDR3nt: TGCAGCGGCAGGGGGGGCCTGAACACTGAAGCTTTCTTT
abundance: NA; j_gene: TRBJ2-2; v_gene: TRBV10-3; d_gene: TRBD2; CDR3aa: CATGTSGGKGELFF; CDR3nt: TGTGCCACCGGGACTAGCGGGGGGAAAGGGGAGCTGTTTTTT
abundance: NA; j_gene: TRBJ2-5; v_gene: TRBV7-2; d_gene: TRBD1; CDR3aa: CASRAGGGKETQYF; CDR3nt: TGTGCCAGCAGGGCAGGGGGCGGGAAAGAGACCCAGTACTTC
abundance: NA; j_gene: TRBJ1-1; v_gene: TRBV9; d_gene: NA; CDR3aa: CASSVGGIMAGLHTEAFF; CDR3nt: TGTGCCAGCAGCGTAGGAGGTATTATGGCAGGGCTTCACACTGAAGCTTTCTTT